Each of the 18 T cell receptor beta chains below was sequenced from the same sample in a study of control samples from healthy donors and cancer patients. Libraries were prepared by immunoSEQ multiplex PCR; TCRdb keeps only in-frame clonotypes and omits some of them. This table has about 40,000 clones, more than 85% appearing once. The sequencing input was blood. All receptors derive from a woman aged 45-65 years in good health.

The chain links TRBV7-9 to TRBJ2-5; D perhaps matches TRBD2 (6 bases). From germline, CDR1 is SEHNR and CDR2 FQNEAQ (reference sequence). CDR3 size: 15 residues. Trimming took 1 base from V and 5 from J, leaving 14 bases between them. The CDR3 DNA reads TGTGCCAGCAGCTTAGGCCGACGGGGGTGGGAGACCCAGTACTTC. This sequence encodes CASSLGRRGWETQYF.

This chain links TRBV11-2 with TRBJ2-2; no reliable D call. Germline V gene data show CDR1 as SGHAT and CDR2 as FQNNGV. V was clipped by 2 bases and J by 15 bases, with 10 bases between them. This CDR3 has 11 amino acids. The CDR3 spells CASSLTLEMFF. The CDR3 DNA is TGTGCCAGCAGCTTAACCTTAGAGATGTTTTTT.

The chain has TRBV4-3 and TRBJ2-2; D could derive from TRBD1 or TRBD2 (6 bases each). V gave up 0 bases and J gave up 7 bases, with 18 bases separating them. This CDR3 is 17 amino acids long. Germline V CDR1 and CDR2: LGHNA, YSLEER. This CDR3 is CASSQERGENVNGELFF. Here the CDR3 DNA reads TGCGCCAGCAGCCAAGAAAGGGGGGAAAATGTAAACGGGGAGCTGTTTTTT.

V and J are TRBV10-3 and TRBJ1-2; D unclear. The CDR3 totals 14 residues. The germline CDR1 and CDR2 sequences are ENHRY and SYGVKD. V was cut by 6 bases and J by 8 bases, with 19 bases left in between. The CDR3 region has the DNA TGTGCCATCAGCAAAGAAGAAGAGGGTGGAGGCTACACCTTC. Its translation: CAISKEEEGGGYTF.

The gene calls are TRBV9 and TRBJ2-6, with no clear D. V gave up 4 bases and J gave up 3 bases, with 14 bases separating them. Germline-derived CDR1 and CDR2 are SGDLS and YYNGEE. The CDR3 spans 16 residues. The chain's CDR3 is CASSLGRSGGANVLTF. In nucleotides, the CDR3 is TGTGCCAGCAGCCTAGGGCGATCCGGTGGGGCCAACGTCCTGACTTTC.

This chain connects TRBV5-5 to TRBJ2-3, with D possibly being TRBD1 (6 bases). The CDR3 has 15 amino acids. Trimming shortened V by 4 bases and J by 2 bases, and 14 bases separated the two germline ends. CDR1 and CDR2 (germline): SGHKS, YYEKEE (reference sequence). The CDR3, as DNA: TGTGCCAGCAGCATACAGGGACGCTACACAGATACGCAGTATTTT. It yields the protein CASSIQGRYTDTQYF.

This clone has just one count. The chain is built from TRBV5-8 and TRBJ1-5, with D unclear. V gave up 3 bases and J gave up 4 bases, with 5 bases separating them. The V gene's germline CDR1 is SGHTS and CDR2 YDEGEE. CDR3 length: 12 amino acids. CDR3 sequence reads: CASSSWNQPQHF. The CDR3 DNA sequence: TGTGCCAGCAGCTCTTGGAATCAGCCCCAGCATTTT. Full variable domain (rest looked up from reference TRBV5-8 and TRBJ1-5): EAGVTQSPTHLIKTRGQQATLRCSPISGHTSVYWYQQALGLGLQFLLWYDEGEERNRGNFPPRFSGRQFPNYSSELNVNALELEDSALYLCASSSWNQPQHFGDGTRLSIL.

The V and J genes are TRBV4-2 and TRBJ1-3; no reliable D call. CDR1 and CDR2 from the germline V gene are LGHNA and YNFKEQ. The CDR3 spans 15 residues. V lost 0 bases, J lost 0 bases, and 6 bases lay in between. CDR3 DNA sequence: TGTGCCAGCAGCCAAGACGCTAGCTCTGGAAACACCATATATTTT. Its translation is CASSQDASSGNTIYF.

This sequence joins TRBV5-1 and TRBJ1-1; 8 bases align to TRBD1. Germline CDR1 SGHRS, CDR2 YFSETQ. The CDR3 loop spans 15 amino acids. V was pared by 4 bases and J by 0 bases, with 5 bases of the junction left unmatched. CDR3 sequence: CASSVEGQVNTEAFF. For the CDR3, the DNA is TGCGCCAGCAGCGTCGAGGGACAGGTGAACACTGAAGCTTTCTTT.

The rearrangement links TRBV30 to TRBJ1-1, with 8 nucleotides matching TRBD1. The length of the CDR3 is 13 residues. The V gene's germline CDR1 is GTSNPN and CDR2 SVGIG (reference sequence). Trimming at V came to 3 bases and at J to 4 bases, leaving 4 bases not matched to a gene. This CDR3 is CAWRTGESTEAFF. DNA of the CDR3: TGTGCCTGGAGGACAGGGGAGAGCACTGAAGCTTTCTTT.

V and J are TRBV25-1 and TRBJ2-3; TRBD2 aligns across 8 bases. V shed 3 bases and J 4 bases; nucleotides not matched to a gene: 15. The CDR3 totals 18 residues. Per germline, CDR1 MGHDK and CDR2 SYGVNS. CDR3 DNA: TGTGCCAGCAGTGACGACAAAATTTCGGGACTAGTGGCAGATACGCAGTATTTT. Protein: CASSDDKISGLVADTQYF.

The V gene is TRBV24-1, the J gene TRBJ1-6, with no clear D. CDR1 is KGHDR, CDR2 SFDVKD, per germline. Trimming cost V 9 bases and J 0 bases, with 5 bases left between them. The CDR3 has 13 residues. Here the CDR3 DNA reads TGTGCCACCGCGAGCTCCTATAATTCACCCCTCCACTTT. It translates to CATASSYNSPLHF.

The V and J genes are TRBV2 and TRBJ2-1, with 9 bases lining up with TRBD2. Germline assignment: CDR1 SNHLY and CDR2 FYNNEI. V lost 7 bases to trimming and J lost 3 bases; unmatched junction nucleotides: 10. This CDR3 has 16 residues. CDR3 protein: CASIVPSGAFYNEQFF. The CDR3 DNA is TGTGCCAGCATAGTCCCTAGCGGGGCGTTCTACAATGAGCAGTTCTTC.

This chain joins TRBV6-5 and TRBJ1-1; D is ambiguous. The CDR3 has 13 residues. V gave up 5 bases and J gave up 1 base, with 8 bases separating them. Germline V gene sequence: CDR1 MNHEY, CDR2 SVGAGI. The chain's CDR3 is CASSKPTNTEAFF. The CDR3 bases are TGTGCCAGCAGTAAACCAACGAACACTGAAGCTTTCTTT.

This chain joins TRBV7-2 and TRBJ2-5; 12 nucleotides line up with TRBD2. The length of the CDR3 is 17 residues. The germline gives CDR1 SGHTA, CDR2 FQGNSA. The junction had 9 bases not matched to a gene; V was cut back by 5 bases and J by 2 bases. In DNA form, the CDR3 reads TGTGCCAGCAGCGCTAGCGGGGGGGCCTCAAAACAAGAGACCCAGTACTTC. This translates into CASSASGGASKQETQYF.

Only a few counts were recorded for this clone. The chain joins TRBV18 to TRBJ2-5, with 8 bases fitting TRBD1. The CDR3 is 15 residues long. CDR1 and CDR2 from the germline V gene are KGHSH and LQKENI. Germline trimming cut 1 base from V and 3 bases from J; bases unmatched to any gene: 4. The CDR3 protein is CASSPRSTGEETQYF. CDR3 DNA sequence: TGTGCCAGCTCACCACGGTCGACAGGGGAAGAGACCCAGTACTTC. Together with reference TRBV18 and TRBJ2-5, the CDR3 gives the full variable domain: NAGVMQNPRHLVRRRGQEARLRCSPMKGHSHVYWYRQLPEEGLKFMVYLQKENIIDESGMPKERFSAEFPKEGPSILRIQQVVRGDSAAYFCASSPRSTGEETQYFGPGTRLLVL.

The genes are TRBV9 and TRBJ1-5; 9 bases match TRBD1. Germline-derived CDR1 and CDR2 are SGDLS and YYNGEE. The trim removed 3 bases at V and 5 bases at J, leaving 9 bases unmatched. The CDR3 length is 16 residues. The CDR3 DNA follows: TGTGCCAGCAGCGCCGGGACAGGGCTTATCGATCAGCCCCAGCATTTT. Amino acids: CASSAGTGLIDQPQHF.

The rearrangement links TRBV12-5 to TRBJ2-1; D may be TRBD1 (6 bases). The length of the CDR3 is 12 residues. V lost 5 bases and J 9 bases, leaving 11 bases between the germline ends. Germline values: CDR1 LGHNT, CDR2 FRNRAP. The CDR3 loop reads CASGLQGIEQFF. CDR3 nucleotide sequence: TGTGCTAGTGGTCTCCAGGGGATTGAGCAGTTCTTC.